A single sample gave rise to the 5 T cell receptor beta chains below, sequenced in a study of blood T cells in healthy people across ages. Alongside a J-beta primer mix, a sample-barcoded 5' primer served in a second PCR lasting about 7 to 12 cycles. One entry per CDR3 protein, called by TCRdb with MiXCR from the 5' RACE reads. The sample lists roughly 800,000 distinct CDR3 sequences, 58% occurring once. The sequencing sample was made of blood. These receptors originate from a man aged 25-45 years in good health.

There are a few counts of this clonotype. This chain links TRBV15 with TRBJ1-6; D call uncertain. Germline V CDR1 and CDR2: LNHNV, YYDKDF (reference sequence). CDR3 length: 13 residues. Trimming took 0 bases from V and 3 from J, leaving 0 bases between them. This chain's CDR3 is CATSRDYNSPLHF. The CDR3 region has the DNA TGTGCCACCAGCAGAGACTATAATTCACCCCTCCACTTT.

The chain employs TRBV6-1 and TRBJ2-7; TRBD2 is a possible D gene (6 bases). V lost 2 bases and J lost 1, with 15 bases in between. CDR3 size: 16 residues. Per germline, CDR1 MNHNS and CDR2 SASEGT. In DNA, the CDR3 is TGTGCCAGCAGTGAATGGTTTCGGGGGTCATCCTACGAGCAGTACTTC. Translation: CASSEWFRGSSYEQYF.

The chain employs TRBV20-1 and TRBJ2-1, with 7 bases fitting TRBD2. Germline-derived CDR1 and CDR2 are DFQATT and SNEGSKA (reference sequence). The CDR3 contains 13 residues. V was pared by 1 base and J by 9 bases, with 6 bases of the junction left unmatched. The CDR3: CSARGTRGGEQFF. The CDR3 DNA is TGCAGTGCTAGAGGGACTAGAGGAGGTGAGCAGTTCTTC.

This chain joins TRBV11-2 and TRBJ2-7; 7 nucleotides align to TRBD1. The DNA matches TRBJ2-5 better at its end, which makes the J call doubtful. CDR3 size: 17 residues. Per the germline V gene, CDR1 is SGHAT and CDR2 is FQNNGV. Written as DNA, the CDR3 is TGTGCCAGCAGCCCAACTCCACAGGGGTCACCCGCGGAGACCCAGTACTTC. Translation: CASSPTPQGSPAETQYF.

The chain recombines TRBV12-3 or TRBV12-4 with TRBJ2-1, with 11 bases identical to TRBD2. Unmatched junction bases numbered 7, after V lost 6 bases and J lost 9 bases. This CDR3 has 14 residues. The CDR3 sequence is CASRLTGTSGEQFF. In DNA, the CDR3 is TGTGCCAGCAGGCTTACCGGGACTAGCGGTGAGCAGTTCTTC.